This is a list of T cell receptor beta chains from one sample in a study of cytotoxic CD8 clonotypes in ibrutinib-treated CLL. Assay: immunoSEQ multiplex PCR; the TCRdb copy retains only in-frame clones and omits some. The sample comprises some 200,000 clones, 75% to 85% of which are singletons, and about 10% rests with the top ten. The material sequenced was PBMCs, taken after 12 months of ibrutinib treatment. These receptors all stem from a human donor with chronic lymphocytic leukemia. CDR3s include the opening cysteine and the closing phenylalanine or tryptophan. The order of the fields is J gene, clone size, D gene, V gene, CDR3 DNA, CDR3 protein. The D gene is left open where the match is weak. Rows give clone size only sometimes, using once, few, many, or a class for an expanded clone.

>TRBJ1-2|-|-|TRBV28
TGTGCCAGCAGTTTTCCACTTATTGGTGGCTACACCTTC
CASSFPLIGGYTF
>TRBJ1-5|few|-|TRBV7-9
TGTGCCAGCAGCTTAGCGACCGGGAGCAATCAGCCCCAGCATTTT
CASSLATGSNQPQHF
>TRBJ2-7|-|TRBD1|TRBV28
TGTGCCAGCACCCCCCAGGGGGATTCCTACGAGCAGTACTTC
CASTPQGDSYEQYF
>TRBJ2-5|-|TRBD2|TRBV5-1
TGCGCCAGCAGCTTACGCGGGGGGGCTGTAGAAGAGACCCAGTACTTC
CASSLRGGAVEETQYF
>TRBJ1-1|-|-|TRBV6-5
TGTGCCAGCAGTTGGGGCTCAGGGGCGGGCACTGAAGCTTTCTTT
CASSWGSGAGTEAFF
>TRBJ2-7|few|-|TRBV5-1
TGCGCCAGCAGCTTGAGCGGAAACTACGAGCAGTACTTC
CASSLSGNYEQYF
>TRBJ2-1|few|-|TRBV27
TGTGCCAGCAGTCCTCGGGGCCGGACGGGCAATGAGCAGTTCTTC
CASSPRGRTGNEQFF
>TRBJ2-2|once|TRBD2|TRBV6-5
TGTGCCAGCAGGGCCCTAGCGGGAGGGCCTCGGGAGCTGTTTTTT
CASRALAGGPRELFF
>TRBJ2-7|-|-|TRBV4-2
TGTGCCAGCAGCCACCTAGGGGGGACTGTCTCCTACGAGCAGTACTTC
CASSHLGGTVSYEQYF
>TRBJ1-2|few|TRBD1|TRBV28
TGTGCCAGCAGTTTGGACAGGGGCTATGGCTACACCTTC
CASSLDRGYGYTF
>TRBJ2-7|-|TRBD1|TRBV5-6
TGTGCCAGCAGCTGGCCGGGACAGGGACACTACGAGCAGTACTTC
CASSWPGQGHYEQYF
>TRBJ1-4|-|-|TRBV2
TGTGCCAGCAGAGGACGGGAGGGGGAAAAACTGTTTTTT
CASRGREGEKLFF
>TRBJ2-7|-|-|TRBV2
TGTGCCTTCCGGGACGGGCCGAGCTCCTACGAGCAGTACTTC
CAFRDGPSSYEQYF
>TRBJ1-3|-|-|TRBV5-1
TGCGCCAGCAGCCCGCTGACAGGTGTAAACTCTGGAAACACCATATATTTT
CASSPLTGVNSGNTIYF
>TRBJ2-7|once|-|TRBV5-4
TGTGCCAGCAGCTTGGGGGCTGGGGAGCAGTACTTC
CASSLGAGEQYF
>TRBJ1-6|-|TRBD1|TRBV5-5
TGTGCCAGCAGCACTCCGGGACAGTTTAATTCACCCCTCCACTTT
CASSTPGQFNSPLHF
>TRBJ2-7|-|-|TRBV6-5
TGTGCCAGCAGTTATGGGACAACCTACGAGCAGTACTTC
CASSYGTTYEQYF
>TRBJ1-3|-|-|TRBV2
TGTGCCAGCAGTGTCGGGACCTACGGAAACACCATATATTTT
CASSVGTYGNTIYF
>TRBJ2-5|-|-|TRBV29-1
TGCAGCGTTGGTCTTAGTGTCTCAGAGACCCAGTACTTC
CSVGLSVSETQYF
>TRBJ2-1|-|TRBD2|TRBV30
TGTGCCTGGAGCGCGCCGGGACTAGCGATTGGTGAGCAGTTCTTC
CAWSAPGLAIGEQFF
>TRBJ1-3|-|-|TRBV30
TGTGCTTGGGGACTCTCTATCTCTGGAAACACCATATATTTT
CAWGLSISGNTIYF
>TRBJ2-1|-|TRBD1|TRBV6-5
TGTGCCAGCAGTAACTCGGGACAGGCGTACAATGAGCAGTTCTTC
CASSNSGQAYNEQFF
>TRBJ2-3|-|-|TRBV10-3
TGTGCCACCCAGTGGGGCGGGGTTGGGCTGACAGATACGCAGTATTTT
CATQWGGVGLTDTQYF
>TRBJ2-7|-|-|TRBV6-1
TGTGCCAGCAGTGAAGCGGGGACTCGGGTCTACGAGCAGTACTTC
CASSEAGTRVYEQYF
>TRBJ2-7|-|-|TRBV5-4
TGTGCCAGCTCCCCCCAAGGGGGCGAGCAGTACTTC
CASSPQGGEQYF
>TRBJ1-3|-|-|TRBV7-9
TGTGCCAGCAGCCCCAGGGCTTCCGGAAACACCATATATTTT
CASSPRASGNTIYF
>TRBJ2-1|-|TRBD2|TRBV4-1
TGCGCCAGCAGCCAAGATATGAGGGGACTAGAGTTCTACAATGAGCAGTTCTTC
CASSQDMRGLEFYNEQFF
>TRBJ2-7|-|-|TRBV6-1
TGTGCCAGCAGTGGAGGGGTTTTCAAGACCTACGAGCAGTACTTC
CASSGGVFKTYEQYF
>TRBJ2-7|-|TRBD1|TRBV27
TGTGCCAGCAGTTTACGTGGGACAGGGGAAGAGCAGTACTTC
CASSLRGTGEEQYF
>TRBJ1-1|-|TRBD1|TRBV4-2
TGTGCCAGCAGCCAAGATTTCACAGGGGGCTCGGGCACTGAAGCTTTCTTT
CASSQDFTGGSGTEAFF
>TRBJ1-1|-|-|TRBV7-3
TGTGCCAGCAGCTCAACAGATAACACTGAAGCTTTCTTT
CASSSTDNTEAFF
>TRBJ2-7|-|-|TRBV10-3
TGTGCCATCAGTCCCCCCACAGGGTCCTACGAGCAGTACTTC
CAISPPTGSYEQYF
>TRBJ1-5|-|TRBD1|TRBV28
TGTGCCAGCAGTACGCCAGGGGGTTGGGATCAGCCCCAGCATTTT
CASSTPGGWDQPQHF
>TRBJ1-3|few|-|TRBV10-2
TGCGCCAGCAGTCCGGAGAAGACTGGAAACACCATATATTTT
CASSPEKTGNTIYF
>TRBJ1-2|-|-|TRBV6-1
TGTGCCAGCAGTGAATTTCTCGTTTCTGTCGAGCGAGGCTATGGCTACACCTTC
CASSEFLVSVERGYGYTF
>TRBJ1-1|-|TRBD1|TRBV10-3
TGTGCCATCGGACGGGACAGGGGATCCACTGAAGCTTTCTTT
CAIGRDRGSTEAFF
>TRBJ2-5|-|-|TRBV5-1
TGCGCCAGCAGCTGGAACCCGGGCCTGCAAGAGACCCAGTACTTC
CASSWNPGLQETQYF
>TRBJ2-7|-|-|TRBV7-9
TGTGCCAGCAGCCAGCCGGGACACTACGAGCAGTACTTC
CASSQPGHYEQYF
>TRBJ1-1|-|-|TRBV9
TGTGCCAGCAGCGTAGCTCCGCTGGGCACTGAAGCTTTCTTT
CASSVAPLGTEAFF
>TRBJ2-7|-|TRBD2|TRBV19
TGTGCCAGTAGTATCGGGTATCAGCGGGATGCCTACGAGCAGTACTTC
CASSIGYQRDAYEQYF
>TRBJ2-3|-|-|TRBV10-3
TGTGCCATCACCCACGACAGTAATACTGATACGCAGTATTTT
CAITHDSNTDTQYF
>TRBJ2-7|-|-|TRBV9
TGTGCCAGCAGCGCATCGCCGACCTACGAGCAGTACTTC
CASSASPTYEQYF
>TRBJ2-1|-|-|TRBV7-9
TGTGCCAGCAGCTTAAGGGTATACAATGAGCAGTTCTTC
CASSLRVYNEQFF
>TRBJ2-4|many|TRBD2|TRBV14
TGTGCCAGCAGCGGGGGGGGACCCTCCCCCATTCAGTACTTC
CASSGGGPSPIQYF
>TRBJ2-5|-|TRBD1|TRBV27
TGTGCCAGCAGTATGGGACAGGGGCAACCAGAGACCCAGTACTTC
CASSMGQGQPETQYF
>TRBJ1-3|-|-|TRBV27
TGTGCCAGCAGTGAACAGGGTACCGGAAACACCATATATTTT
CASSEQGTGNTIYF
>TRBJ2-7|-|TRBD2|TRBV6-5
TGTGCCAGCAGTTTGACTAGCGGGAGGGTCTACGAGCAGTACTTC
CASSLTSGRVYEQYF
>TRBJ2-3|-|-|TRBV7-9
TGTGCCAGCAGCCTAGGGCTCGGGGGCACGCAGTATTTT
CASSLGLGGTQYF
>TRBJ2-3|few|-|TRBV5-1
TGCGCCAGCAGCCTCCAAGGGGGGGCTATCACAGATACGCAGTATTTT
CASSLQGGAITDTQYF
>TRBJ1-6|-|-|TRBV6-1
TGTGCCAGCAGTGGAGGGACGCAGGTATCACCCCTCCACTTT
CASSGGTQVSPLHF
>TRBJ1-5|-|-|TRBV5-5
TGTGCCAGCAGCTCCAGACAGCTCAATCAGCCCCAGCATTTT
CASSSRQLNQPQHF
>TRBJ2-5|-|-|TRBV5-1
TGCGCCAGCAGCTTAATGCTCGCGGGGGCCGGGGAGACCCAGTACTTC
CASSLMLAGAGETQYF
>TRBJ2-6|many|-|TRBV15
TGTGCCACCAGCCAGGGGGGGGCCTCTGGGGCCAACGTCCTGACTTTC
CATSQGGASGANVLTF
>TRBJ2-1|-|-|TRBV4-2
TGTGCCAGCAGCCAAGATGCGGGTAAGCAGTTCTTC
CASSQDAGKQFF